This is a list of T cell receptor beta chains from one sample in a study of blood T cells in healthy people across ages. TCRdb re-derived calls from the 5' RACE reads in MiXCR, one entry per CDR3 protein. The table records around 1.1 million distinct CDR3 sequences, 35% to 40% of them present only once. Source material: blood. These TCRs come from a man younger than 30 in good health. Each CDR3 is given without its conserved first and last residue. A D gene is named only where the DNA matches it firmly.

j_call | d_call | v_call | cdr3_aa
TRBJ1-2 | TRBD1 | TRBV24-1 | ATSDTPDRYYGYT
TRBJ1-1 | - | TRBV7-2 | ASSLDGGSGELEAF
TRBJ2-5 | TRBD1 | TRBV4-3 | ASSPGQGEGETQY
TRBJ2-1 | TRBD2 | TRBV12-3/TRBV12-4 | ASRSAGGLNGEQF
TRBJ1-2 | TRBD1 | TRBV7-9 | ASSLAGTEGYT
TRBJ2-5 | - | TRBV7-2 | ASSLDRYPSKETQY
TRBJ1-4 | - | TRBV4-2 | ASSQDLGEKLF
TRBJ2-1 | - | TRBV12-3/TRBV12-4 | ASSLSAGDPDNEQF
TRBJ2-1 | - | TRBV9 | ASSEGEGLKYKEQF
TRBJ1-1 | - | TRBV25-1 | ASGWGGTEAF